This record concerns one T cell receptor (beta chain) sequence. Its cognate antigen is unknown. CDR1 and CDR2 (germline): SGHAT, FQNNGV. V lost 6 bases, J lost 5 bases, and 19 bases lay in between. This CDR3 is 15 amino acids long. Indicated treatment: roughly 18 received Ad26.COV2.S at low or high dose, single or two shots; roughly 5 received placebo; per-sample allocation not given. Sample collection was performed on day 63 after the first vaccine or placebo injection. Within Boston, the person who donated was an adult of 18-55 years. This record comes from a study of Ad26.COV2.S vaccination and SARS-CoV-2 variants. About the research overall: Donor was assigned to the Ad26.COV2.S arm of trial COV1001. The authors gave Ad26.COV2.S intramuscularly, either once or twice 56 days apart. Overall study findings and caveats: Total T cell responses may have been underestimated by the TCR breadth and depth analyses.

The method was immunoSEQ multiplex PCR; TCRdb's version includes in-frame clones alone and lacks a portion of them. The table includes about 250,000 clones, roughly 89% detected once. This chain uses TRBV11-2 with TRBJ2-5; weak D call: TRBD2 (7 bases). The sequence came from a person between 18 and 65 years old who received the Ad26.COV2.S COVID-19 vaccine or a placebo. This material consisted of peripheral blood, taken in a trial of Ad26.COV2.S vaccine versus placebo. The CDR3 is CASSQLGGGGETQYF. CDR3 sequence (DNA): TGTGCCAGCAGTCAACTGGGGGGAGGGGGTGAGACCCAGTACTTC.